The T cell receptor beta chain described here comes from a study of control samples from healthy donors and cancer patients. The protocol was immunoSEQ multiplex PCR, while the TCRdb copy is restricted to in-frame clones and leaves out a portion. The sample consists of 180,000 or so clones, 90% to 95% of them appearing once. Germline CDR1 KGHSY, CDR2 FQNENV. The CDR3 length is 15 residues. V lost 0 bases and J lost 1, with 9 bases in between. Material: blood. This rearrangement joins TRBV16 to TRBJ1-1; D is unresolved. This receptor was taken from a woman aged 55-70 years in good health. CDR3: CASSQSLLENTEAFF. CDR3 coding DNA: TGTGCCAGCAGCCAATCGCTGCTAGAGAACACTGAAGCTTTCTTT.